This T cell receptor beta chain comes out of a study of T cell responses to AZD1222 COVID-19 vaccine. This CDR3 is built from 13 residues. V dropped 6 bases and J dropped 0 bases, with 10 bases sitting between them. Germline CDR1 SGHKS, CDR2 YYEKEE (reference sequence). Worth noting for this clone: Antigen: not known.

The protocol was immunoSEQ multiplex PCR, while the TCRdb copy is restricted to in-frame clones and leaves out a portion. The sample has under 200,000 clones, roughly 94% seen once. Study results and caveats: Mostly white British, mostly female donors; authors suggested clonal diversity may be underestimated. There were repertoire samples only from the period after the peak T cell response. Baseline seropositives among AZD1222 recipients totaled only 5 to 7.

Sequencing was performed on peripheral blood, taken 28 days after the second AZD1222 dose. The clonotype was recovered from an adult who received the AZD1222 COVID-19 vaccine. The J gene is TRBJ2-7, the V gene TRBV5-5; D remains unclear. CDR3 sequence reads: CASKKTNSYEQYF. CDR3 DNA sequence: TGTGCCAGCAAAAAAACCAACTCCTACGAGCAGTACTTC.